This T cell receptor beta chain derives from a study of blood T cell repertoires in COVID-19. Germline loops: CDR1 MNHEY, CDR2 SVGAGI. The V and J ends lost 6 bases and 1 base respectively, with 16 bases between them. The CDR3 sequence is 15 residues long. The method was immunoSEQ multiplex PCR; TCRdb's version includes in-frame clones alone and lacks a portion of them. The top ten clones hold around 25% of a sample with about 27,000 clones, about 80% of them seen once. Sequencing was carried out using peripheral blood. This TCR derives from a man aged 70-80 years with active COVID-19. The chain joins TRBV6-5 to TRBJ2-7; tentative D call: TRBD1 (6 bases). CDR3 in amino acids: CASSLRGRASYEQYF. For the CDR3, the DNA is TGTGCCAGCAGCCTCAGGGGCCGTGCATCCTACGAGCAGTACTTC.